This entry describes one TCR beta chain. The record originates from a study of blood T cell repertoires in COVID-19. Study information: COVID-19 samples collected from the United States, Italy and Spain covered acute and convalescent phases. PBMCs, B-cell-depleted T cells, or T cells were the source of the cDNA or gDNA that made up the material.

V was trimmed by 8 bases and J by 8 bases, leaving 12 bases between them. This CDR3 contains 11 residues. The germline gives CDR1 MNHEY, CDR2 SMNVEV (reference sequence). In the authors' methods: It was from reference gene primer amplification that nucleated cell counts were estimated. Measured with immunoSEQ multiplex PCR; TCRdb has only the in-frame clones, and not every one. That table gives V, J and clone size, and the DNA gave D and trimming. Counted here are some 300,000 clones, around 90% occurring once; the ten biggest clones make up approximately 2%. The receptor was derived from a man between 18 and 29 years old with active or convalescent COVID-19. The sample taken for sequencing was peripheral blood. The rearrangement joins TRBV27 to TRBJ1-2; no clear D. For the CDR3, the DNA is TGTGCCAGCGGGAGAGGTTGGGGCTACACCTTC. This translates into CASGRGWGYTF.